A selection of T cell receptor beta chains follows, all from one sample in a study of blood T cell repertoires in COVID-19. TCRdb keeps only in-frame clones here, not all; method: immunoSEQ multiplex PCR. The repertoire includes hundreds of thousands of clones, 85% to 90% of them detected once, and 1.1% sits in the top ten. The sequenced sample consisted of PBMCs or T cells enriched from blood (not recorded which). The receptor set was obtained from a man aged 25 to 40 who had recovered from COVID-19. CDR3s include the opening cysteine and the closing phenylalanine or tryptophan. D genes are given only for firm matches. Size is omitted from some rows. Given values are once, few, many or a class for expanded clones.

TGTGCCAGCAAGCCGGGGTCACCCCTCCACTTT | CASKPGSPLHF | TRBV21-1 | - | few | TRBJ1-6
TGTGCCAGCAGTAGACAGGGGGATCAGCCCCAGCATTTT | CASSRQGDQPQHF | TRBV6-5 | TRBD1 | - | TRBJ1-5
TGTGCCACCAGCAGAGAGGGAGGGAACACCTACGAGCAGTACTTC | CATSREGGNTYEQYF | TRBV15 | TRBD2 | - | TRBJ2-7
TGTGCCAGCAGCTCCTCCGGGACAGGGCCCACTGAAGCTTTCTTT | CASSSSGTGPTEAFF | TRBV7-9 | TRBD1 | - | TRBJ1-1
TGTGCCAGTAGGGACACGGCCTATGGCTACACCTTC | CASRDTAYGYTF | TRBV19 | - | - | TRBJ1-2
TGTGCCGCTATGCGGCAGGGATTAAGCGAGCAGTACTTC | CAAMRQGLSEQYF | TRBV7-9 | - | - | TRBJ2-7
TGTGCCAGCAGCCAGGGAGGCTACACCTTC | CASSQGGYTF | TRBV28 | - | - | TRBJ1-2
TGTGCCAGTAGTATGGGGCCCCTGAACACTGAAGCTTTCTTT | CASSMGPLNTEAFF | TRBV19 | - | - | TRBJ1-1
TGCGCCAGCACCAATAGGGCAGGGGTTTCGAGAGATACGCAGTATTTT | CASTNRAGVSRDTQYF | TRBV5-1 | - | - | TRBJ2-3
TGTGCCAGCTGCGGATGGAACACTGAAGCTTTCTTT | CASCGWNTEAFF | TRBV19 | - | - | TRBJ1-1
TGTGCCTGGAGTTCAGGGTCCTACGAGCAGTACTTC | CAWSSGSYEQYF | TRBV30 | - | - | TRBJ2-7
TGTGCCAGTAGTTCAAACGTACAGGGTTCTGGAAACACCATATATTTT | CASSSNVQGSGNTIYF | TRBV19 | - | - | TRBJ1-3
TGTGCCAGTAGATTTGGACAGGGGAAAACTGAAGCTTTCTTT | CASRFGQGKTEAFF | TRBV19 | TRBD1 | - | TRBJ1-1
TGTGCCACCTGCTCGTCAGGGGTTGCCAATGAGCAGTTCTTC | CATCSSGVANEQFF | TRBV24-1 | - | once | TRBJ2-1
TGTGCCAGCAGCTTGGGGCTTAGCACTGAAGCTTTCTTT | CASSLGLSTEAFF | TRBV7-9 | - | - | TRBJ1-1
TGTGCCAGCAGCCCACTCGGCGGGAGTACGGCAGATACGCAGTATTTT | CASSPLGGSTADTQYF | TRBV9 | TRBD2 | - | TRBJ2-3
TGTGCCAGCAGCCAAGAGCTGGGACATTCGTTTGGGGCCAACGTCCTGACTTTC | CASSQELGHSFGANVLTF | TRBV14 | - | few | TRBJ2-6
TGTGCCAGCAGTCCGGGACATCCGCTGAACACTGAAGCTTTCTTT | CASSPGHPLNTEAFF | TRBV27 | - | - | TRBJ1-1
TGTGCCAGCAGCTTTGGATGGGACTCTCTCCACTTT | CASSFGWDSLHF | TRBV7-9 | - | once | TRBJ1-6
TGTGCCAGCAGTGAAACGGTCTACAATGAGCAGTTCTTC | CASSETVYNEQFF | TRBV6-1 | - | - | TRBJ2-1
TGTGCCTGGAGTGCAGGGGACGCGTACCCCCTCCACTTT | CAWSAGDAYPLHF | TRBV30 | - | - | TRBJ1-6
TGTGCCAGCAGCCAACAACAGGGTTACGAGCAGTACTTC | CASSQQQGYEQYF | TRBV16 | - | - | TRBJ2-7
TGTGCCAGTAGCCCCAACGGGGACAGGGGCGGCTACACCTTC | CASSPNGDRGGYTF | TRBV19 | TRBD1 | few | TRBJ1-2
TGTGCCAGCAGCCAAGGAGCGACAGGTGGAGAGACCCAGTACTTC | CASSQGATGGETQYF | TRBV3-1/TRBV3-2 | - | - | TRBJ2-5